Following are 21 T cell receptor beta chains from one sample sequenced in a study of preoperative IRX-2 immunotherapy in early breast cancer. Treatment specified: preoperative locoregional IRX-2 cytokine immunotherapy. TCRdb keeps only in-frame clones here, not all; method: immunoSEQ multiplex PCR. The sample holds about 34,000 clones, about 96% seen once. This material was obtained from a patient treated with IRX-2 immunotherapy. The receptor source for this set is a human donor with breast cancer.

The chain couples TRBV18 to TRBJ2-3, with a weak D call TRBD1 (6 bases). The germline CDR1 and CDR2 sequences are KGHSH and LQKENI. The germline V and J ends were trimmed by 3 bases and 0 bases, with 13 bases remaining between them. This CDR3 contains 16 residues. CDR3 sequence: CASSPDSRGSTDTQYF. The CDR3, as DNA: TGTGCCAGCTCACCTGACTCCAGGGGAAGCACAGATACGCAGTATTTT.

The V gene is TRBV27, the J gene TRBJ1-5; 7 positions agree with TRBD1. The CDR3 runs 18 residues. Looked up from germline, CDR1 is MNHEY and CDR2 is SMNVEV (reference sequence). J was trimmed by 4 bases and V by 0 bases; bases with no gene match: 12. This chain's CDR3 is CASSLSWATGTLNQPQHF. The CDR3 DNA follows: TGTGCCAGCAGTTTATCGTGGGCGACAGGGACTCTTAATCAGCCCCAGCATTTT.

This clone appeared once. The V gene is TRBV27, the J gene TRBJ2-1; possible D gene TRBD2, 6 bases. Germline values: CDR1 MNHEY, CDR2 SMNVEV (reference sequence). CDR3 length: 14 amino acids. V lost 5 bases to trimming and J lost 8 bases, with 16 bases between them. The CDR3 DNA is TGTGCCAGCAGTGGGAGCGGGTTCGTTGATGAGCAGTTCTTC. Residues: CASSGSGFVDEQFF.

The V call is TRBV7-9, the J call TRBJ2-5; no definite D call. This CDR3 spans 12 amino acids. V was clipped by 8 bases and J by 5 bases, with 12 bases between them. Germline V lookup: CDR1 SEHNR, CDR2 FQNEAQ (reference sequence). The CDR3 here is CASFRFGETQYF. The CDR3 DNA sequence: TGTGCCAGCTTCAGGTTTGGCGAGACCCAGTACTTC.

The chain recombines TRBV5-5 with TRBJ2-7, with 10 nucleotides matching TRBD1. CDR1 is SGHKS, CDR2 YYEKEE, per germline (reference sequence). The ends lost 3 bases at V and 2 bases at J; junction bases unmatched: 11. This CDR3 is built from 17 residues. The CDR3 DNA sequence: TGTGCCAGCAGCTGGGTGAGGGGCGGGACAGGGGCCTACGAGCAGTACTTC. This sequence encodes CASSWVRGGTGAYEQYF.

The chain is built from TRBV18 and TRBJ1-1, with TRBD1 matching over 10 bases. The CDR3 loop spans 15 amino acids. With 1 base clipped from V and 8 bases from J, the junction kept 7 bases outside the gene matches. Germline V gene data show CDR1 as KGHSH and CDR2 as LQKENI. CDR3 sequence (DNA): TGTGCCAGCTCACCACGACAGGGGGCGGAGAAAGAAGCTTTCTTT. Its translation: CASSPRQGAEKEAFF.

The V and J genes are TRBV15 and TRBJ2-1; D gene unclear. The V and J ends lost 0 bases and 15 bases respectively, with 12 bases between them. The CDR3 contains 12 residues. Germline V lookup: CDR1 LNHNV, CDR2 YYDKDF (reference sequence). CDR3 bases: TGTGCCACCAGCAGAGATGAGGCTAGTGGGTTCTTC. Translation: CATSRDEASGFF.

The chain links TRBV5-1 to TRBJ1-3; D not certain. The CDR3 extends over 16 amino acids. The germline CDR1 and CDR2 sequences are SGHRS and YFSETQ. V lost 1 base, J lost 1 base, and 12 bases lay in between. CDR3 sequence reads: CASSLLGYTSGNTIYF. The CDR3 region has the DNA TGCGCCAGCAGCTTGTTAGGATATACTTCTGGAAACACCATATATTTT.

The chain has TRBV27 and TRBJ2-7; tentatively, D is TRBD1 (5 bases). CDR3 size: 17 residues. Germline CDR1 is MNHEY and CDR2 is SMNVEV (reference sequence). Trimming removed 3 bases from V and 3 bases from J, with 21 bases in between. The CDR3 region has the DNA TGTGCCAGCAGTTTTGTACAGGTAGTCCTCTGGGGCTACGAGCAGTACTTC. Translating it yields CASSFVQVVLWGYEQYF.

This clone came up once. This sequence joins TRBV5-1 and TRBJ2-7; D is uncertain. From germline, CDR1 is SGHRS and CDR2 YFSETQ. V was clipped by 0 bases and J by 5 bases, with 12 bases between them. The CDR3 sequence is 14 residues long. The chain's CDR3 is CASSLGRSAHEQYF. DNA of the CDR3: TGCGCCAGCAGCTTGGGTAGGAGCGCCCACGAGCAGTACTTC.

The count of this clone is one. The chain recombines TRBV7-9 with TRBJ1-2; D unclear. Trimming pared 5 bases from V and 2 bases from J, leaving 9 bases between. Germline assignment: CDR1 SEHNR and CDR2 FQNEAQ (reference sequence). The CDR3 runs to 13 residues. The CDR3 here is CASSPDMNYGYTF. In nucleotides, the CDR3 is TGTGCCAGCAGCCCCGACATGAACTATGGCTACACCTTC.

This clone was seen a single time. V and J are TRBV30 and TRBJ2-3; D might be TRBD1 or TRBD2, each matching 6 bases. The CDR3 runs to 14 residues. The V end lost 6 bases, the J end lost 6 bases, and 19 bases lay between the germline ends. Germline V gene lookup returns CDR1 GTSNPN and CDR2 SVGIG (reference sequence). The CDR3 nucleotides are TGTGCCTGCTCCGGGGGCCGGGTCGGGGATACGCAGTATTTT. Encoded protein: CACSGGRVGDTQYF.

CDR3 sequence reads: CASSYGRLSGANVLTF. The CDR3 DNA is TGTGCCAGCAGTTACGGGAGGCTCTCTGGGGCCAACGTCCTGACTTTC. The chain couples TRBV6-5 to TRBJ2-6, with a weak D call TRBD2 (6 bases). Germline V lookup: CDR1 MNHEY, CDR2 SVGAGI. The V and J ends lost 2 bases and 0 bases respectively, with 8 bases between them. This CDR3 has 16 residues.

This rearrangement joins TRBV10-3 to TRBJ2-1, with D unresolved. Trimming shortened V by 2 bases and J by 7 bases, and 6 bases separated the two germline ends. The germline gives CDR1 ENHRY, CDR2 SYGVKD. The CDR3 runs to 12 residues. CDR3 bases: TGTGCCATCAGTGAGCTGAGAAATGAGCAGTTCTTC. Amino acids: CAISELRNEQFF.

The rearrangement uses TRBV5-6 and TRBJ2-5; TRBD1 might be the D (5 bases). The V end was cut by 1 base, the J end by 3 bases, with 7 bases between. The CDR3 covers 13 residues. The V gene's germline CDR1 is SGHDT and CDR2 YYEEEE. CDR3 in DNA: TGTGCCAGCAGCTTGTACAGGAAAGAGACCCAGTACTTC. Protein sequence: CASSLYRKETQYF. The whole variable domain, filled in from reference TRBV5-6 and TRBJ2-5, reads DAGVTQSPTHLIKTRGQQVTLRCSPKSGHDTVSWYQQALGQGPQFIFQYYEEEERQRGNFPDRFSGHQFPNYSSELNVNALLLGDSALYLCASSLYRKETQYFGPGTRLLVL.

Here the CDR3 reads CASGARLGSYEQYF. The DNA of the CDR3 is TGTGCCAGTGGGGCTCGGTTAGGGTCCTACGAGCAGTACTTC. The V call is TRBV19, the J call TRBJ2-7; a possible D gene is TRBD1 (5 bases). Per germline, CDR1 LNHDA and CDR2 SQIVND (reference sequence). This CDR3 has 14 amino acids. Trimming removed 8 bases at V and 1 base at J, with 15 bases between. Drawing the rest from reference TRBV19 and TRBJ2-7, the complete variable domain is DGGITQSPKYLFRKEGQNVTLSCEQNLNHDAMYWYRQDPGQGLRLIYYSQIVNDFQKGDIAEGYSVSREKKESFPLTVTSAQKNPTAFYLCASGARLGSYEQYFGPGTRLTVT.

The J gene is TRBJ2-1, the V gene TRBV28; 10 bases line up with TRBD2. This CDR3 has 15 amino acids. J gave up 7 bases and V 6 bases, and 9 bases lay outside the gene matches. In germline, CDR1 is MDHEN, CDR2 SYDVKM. The CDR3 sequence: CASSPLAGGWNEQFF. Here the CDR3 DNA reads TGTGCCAGCAGCCCATTAGCGGGAGGATGGAATGAGCAGTTCTTC.

The V call is TRBV28, the J call TRBJ1-2, with D unresolved. The CDR3 has 10 amino acids. The V gene lost 10 bases and the J gene lost 0 bases, with 3 bases spanning the gap. Germline V gene data show CDR1 as MDHEN and CDR2 as SYDVKM. The CDR3 sequence is CATSNYGYTF. The CDR3 DNA sequence: TGTGCCACCTCTAACTATGGCTACACCTTC.

This rearrangement joins TRBV6-5 to TRBJ1-2; 9 nucleotides line up with TRBD1. This CDR3 spans 13 amino acids. Germline V lookup: CDR1 MNHEY, CDR2 SVGAGI. After removal of 5 bases from V and 7 bases from J, the junction contained 5 bases not matched to a gene. The CDR3 loop reads CASSETGGGGYTF. CDR3 coding DNA: TGTGCCAGCAGTGAGACAGGGGGAGGTGGCTACACCTTC.

The CDR3 sequence: CASSPRLAGPHEQYF. DNA of the CDR3: TGTGCCAGCAGCCCACGACTAGCGGGCCCGCACGAGCAGTACTTC. This chain links TRBV7-2 with TRBJ2-7, with 10 bases aligning to TRBD2. CDR1 is SGHTA and CDR2 is FQGNSA in the germline V gene. V shed 5 bases and J 5 bases; nucleotides not matched to a gene: 9. The CDR3 is 15 residues long. The full variable domain, with the rest looked up from reference TRBV7-2 and TRBJ2-7, is GAGVSQSPSNKVTEKGKDVELRCDPISGHTALYWYRQSLGQGLEFLIYFQGNSAPDKSGLPSDRFSAERTGGSVSTLTIQRTQQEDSAVYLCASSPRLAGPHEQYFGPGTRLTVT.

The chain couples TRBV19 to TRBJ1-6, with D possibly being TRBD1 (5 bases). Germline V gene lookup returns CDR1 LNHDA and CDR2 SQIVND (reference sequence). The CDR3 covers 12 residues. Between the trimmed V and J ends, which lost 9 bases and 7 bases, there was a span of 10 bases. The CDR3 protein is CASSEGNSPLHF. In DNA, the CDR3 is TGTGCCAGCAGCGAGGGGAATTCACCCCTCCACTTT.